Described below is a single T cell receptor beta chain sequence and its context. As yet, its antigen is unknown. This record belongs to a study of beta chain features in type 1 diabetes. The study's findings and limits: Short templates might get an advantage during PCR, and this would be equal in patients and controls.

Germline assignment: CDR1 SGHTA and CDR2 FQGNSA. The ends lost 5 bases at V and 5 bases at J; junction bases unmatched: 13. CDR3 length: 16 residues. Isolated RNA was reverse transcribed in full, so expressed TCRB transcripts were sequenced. Profiled with immunoSEQ multiplex PCR; TCRdb holds only in-frame clones, not every one. The sample shows approximately 380,000 clones, about 15% of them seen only once. The TCR sequence derives from a woman younger than 30 in good health. The V gene is TRBV7-2, the J gene TRBJ2-7; 9 bases are a match to TRBD1. The material sequenced was naive CD4+ T cells from blood. CDR3 loop: CASSKAPGQGSDEQYF. Written as DNA, the CDR3 is TGTGCCAGCAGCAAGGCCCCTGGACAGGGGTCAGACGAGCAGTACTTC.